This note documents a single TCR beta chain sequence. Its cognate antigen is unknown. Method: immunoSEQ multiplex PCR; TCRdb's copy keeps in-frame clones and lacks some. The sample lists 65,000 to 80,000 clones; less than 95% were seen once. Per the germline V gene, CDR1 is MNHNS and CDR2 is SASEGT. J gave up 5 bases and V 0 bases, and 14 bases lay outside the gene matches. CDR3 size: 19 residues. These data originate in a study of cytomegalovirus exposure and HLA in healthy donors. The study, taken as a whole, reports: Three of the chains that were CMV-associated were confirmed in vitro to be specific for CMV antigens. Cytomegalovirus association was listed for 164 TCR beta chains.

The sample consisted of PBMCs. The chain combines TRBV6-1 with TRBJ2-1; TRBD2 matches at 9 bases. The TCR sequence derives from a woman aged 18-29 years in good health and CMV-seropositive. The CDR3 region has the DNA TGTGCCAGCAGTGAAGCTATATCAGCGGCGGGAGGGCCCCACAATGAGCAGTTCTTC. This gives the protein CASSEAISAAGGPHNEQFF.